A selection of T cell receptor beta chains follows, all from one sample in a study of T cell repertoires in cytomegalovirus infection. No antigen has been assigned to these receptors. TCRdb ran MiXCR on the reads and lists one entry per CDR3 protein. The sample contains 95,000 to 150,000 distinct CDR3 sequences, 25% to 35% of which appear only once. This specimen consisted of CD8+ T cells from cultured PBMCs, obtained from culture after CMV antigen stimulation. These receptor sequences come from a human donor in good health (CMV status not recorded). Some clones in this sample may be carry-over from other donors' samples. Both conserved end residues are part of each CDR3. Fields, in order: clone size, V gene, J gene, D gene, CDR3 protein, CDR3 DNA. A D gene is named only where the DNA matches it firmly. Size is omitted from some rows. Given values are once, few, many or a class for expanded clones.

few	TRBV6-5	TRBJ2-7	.	CASSYRQSSYEQYF	TGTGCCAGCAGTTACCGGCAGTCATCCTACGAGCAGTACTTC
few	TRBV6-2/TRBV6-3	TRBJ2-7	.	CASSYERNGFSYEQYF	TGTGCCAGCAGTTACGAGCGCAACGGTTTCTCCTACGAGCAGTACTTC
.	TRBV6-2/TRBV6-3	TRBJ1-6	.	CASRPGRGVSPLHF	TGTGCCAGCAGACCCGGACGGGGAGTTTCACCCCTCCACTTT
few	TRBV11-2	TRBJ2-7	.	CASSFVGPSGEQYF	TGTGCCAGCAGCTTCGTGGGGCCGAGCGGCGAGCAGTACTTC
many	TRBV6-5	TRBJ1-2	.	CASSYWQGQIYGYTF	TGTGCCAGCAGTTACTGGCAAGGGCAGATCTATGGCTACACCTTC
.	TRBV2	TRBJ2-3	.	CATSPPGSTDTQYF	TGTGCCACGAGCCCCCCCGGGAGCACAGATACGCAGTATTTT
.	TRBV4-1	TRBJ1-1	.	CASSPGLWNTEAFF	TGCGCCAGCAGCCCAGGGTTATGGAACACTGAAGCTTTCTTT
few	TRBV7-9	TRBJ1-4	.	CASSPDGNEKLFF	TGTGCCAGCAGCCCGGACGGTAATGAAAAACTGTTTTTT
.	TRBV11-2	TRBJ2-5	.	CASSLIRGDQETQYF	TGTGCCAGCAGCTTGATCAGGGGCGATCAAGAGACCCAGTACTTC
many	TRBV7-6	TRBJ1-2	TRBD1	CASSLGAGTGAAGYTF	TGTGCCAGCAGCTTAGGCGCCGGGACAGGGGCTGCCGGCTACACCTTC
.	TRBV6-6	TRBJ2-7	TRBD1	CASSPSGTGWYEQYF	TGTGCCAGCAGCCCATCCGGGACAGGGTGGTACGAGCAGTACTTC
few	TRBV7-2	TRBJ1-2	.	CASSPTAGLSYGYTF	TGTGCCAGCAGCCCCACGGCAGGCCTTAGCTATGGCTACACCTTC
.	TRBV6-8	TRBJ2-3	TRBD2	CASSRGTSGATDTQYF	TGTGCCAGCAGTAGAGGGACTAGCGGGGCCACAGATACGCAGTATTTT
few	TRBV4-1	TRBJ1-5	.	CASSQDLWDQPQHF	TGCGCCAGCAGCCAAGATCTATGGGATCAGCCCCAGCATTTT
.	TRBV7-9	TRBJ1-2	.	CASSLGSVYGYTF	TGTGCCAGCAGCTTAGGGTCGGTCTATGGCTACACCTTC
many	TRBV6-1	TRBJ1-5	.	CASSSGQPQHF	TGTGCCAGCAGCTCCGGACAGCCCCAGCATTTT
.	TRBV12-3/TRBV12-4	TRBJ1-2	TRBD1	CASSTGDYGYTF	TGTGCCAGCAGTACAGGGGACTATGGCTACACCTTC
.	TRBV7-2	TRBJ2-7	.	CASSPQSHEQYF	TGTGCCAGCAGCCCCCAGAGCCACGAGCAGTACTTC
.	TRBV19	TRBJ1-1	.	CASRPGKITEAFF	TGTGCCAGTAGGCCAGGGAAGATCACTGAAGCTTTCTTT
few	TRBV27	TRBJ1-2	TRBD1	CASRLGQGFGGYTF	TGTGCCAGCAGATTGGGACAGGGGTTCGGTGGCTACACCTTC
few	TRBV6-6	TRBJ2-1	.	CASVTGGLDNEQFF	TGTGCCAGCGTCACCGGGGGTCTTGACAATGAGCAGTTCTTC
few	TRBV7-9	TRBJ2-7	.	CASSLGPGLGEQYF	TGTGCCAGCAGCTTAGGCCCAGGTTTAGGAGAGCAGTACTTC
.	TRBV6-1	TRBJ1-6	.	CASSIQGYSPLHF	TGTGCCAGCAGTATACAGGGCTATTCACCCCTCCACTTT
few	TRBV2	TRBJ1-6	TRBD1	CASSETAGGDNSYNSPLHF	TGTGCCAGCAGTGAGACGGCAGGGGGGGATAACTCCTATAATTCACCCCTCCACTTT
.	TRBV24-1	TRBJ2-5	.	CATSDLQIRPAPGRETQYF	TGTGCCACCAGTGATTTGCAAATTCGGCCAGCACCTGGACGGGAGACCCAGTACTTC
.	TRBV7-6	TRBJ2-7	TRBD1	CASSFTRQGPYEQYF	TGTGCCAGCAGCTTCACCAGACAGGGGCCCTACGAGCAGTACTTC
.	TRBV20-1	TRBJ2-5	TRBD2	CSARDGGTSGTKETQYF	TGCAGTGCTAGAGATGGTGGGACTAGCGGGACGAAAGAGACCCAGTACTTC
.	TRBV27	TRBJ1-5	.	CASSSVGTSGPQHF	TGTGCCAGCAGTTCAGTCGGTACCTCGGGGCCCCAGCATTTT
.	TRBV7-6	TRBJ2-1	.	CASSYGVGPDNEQFF	TGTGCCAGCAGCTATGGGGTGGGACCAGACAATGAGCAGTTCTTC
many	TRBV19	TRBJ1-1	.	CASSIPGWPRRTEAFF	TGTGCCAGTAGTATCCCCGGTTGGCCCAGGCGCACTGAAGCTTTCTTT
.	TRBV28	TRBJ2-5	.	CASSLGGEETQYF	TGTGCCAGCAGTTTAGGAGGGGAGGAGACCCAGTACTTC
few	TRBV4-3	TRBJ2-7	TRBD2	CASSHRTSGGEQYF	TGCGCCAGCAGCCACAGAACATCGGGGGGGGAGCAGTACTTC
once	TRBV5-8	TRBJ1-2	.	CASSFWGFAYGYTF	TGTGCCAGCAGCTTCTGGGGTTTTGCTTATGGCTACACCTTC
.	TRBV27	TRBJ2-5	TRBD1	CASSAGQGVNQYF	TGTGCCAGCAGTGCCGGACAGGGGGTGAACCAGTACTTC
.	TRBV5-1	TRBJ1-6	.	CASSLKAGNSPLHF	TGCGCCAGCAGCTTGAAGGCGGGTAATTCACCCCTCCACTTT
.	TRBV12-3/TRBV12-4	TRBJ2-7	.	CASSLLTIYEQYF	TGTGCCAGCAGTTTATTGACTATCTACGAGCAGTACTTC
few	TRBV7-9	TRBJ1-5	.	CASSPLWAEPNQPQHF	TGTGCCAGCAGCCCACTCTGGGCAGAACCTAATCAGCCCCAGCATTTT
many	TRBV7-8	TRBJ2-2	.	CASSFVTGELFF	TGTGCCAGCAGCTTCGTGACCGGGGAGCTGTTTTTT
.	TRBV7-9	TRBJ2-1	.	CASSHSGDHEQFF	TGTGCCAGCAGCCACTCCGGGGACCATGAGCAGTTCTTC
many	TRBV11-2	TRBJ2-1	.	CASSFRLGVSPYNEQFF	TGTGCCAGCAGCTTCAGACTAGGTGTGTCCCCCTACAATGAGCAGTTCTTC